These 5 T cell receptor beta chains came from one sample sequenced in a study of T cell changes during pregnancy in multiple sclerosis. TCRdb's table, derived via immunoSEQ multiplex PCR, lists solely in-frame clones and lacks some. Here the sample spans about 26,000 clones, nearly 90% being singletons. Sample: CD8+ T cells from peripheral blood mononuclear cells, taken in the second trimester of pregnancy. These receptors were taken from a female donor with multiple sclerosis, enrolled in a pregnancy study.

For the CDR3, the DNA is TGTGCCAGCAGCATCACTAGCGGAAGCTCCTACAATGAGCAGTTCTTC. It translates to CASSITSGSSYNEQFF. The chain recombines TRBV7-9 with TRBJ2-1, with 8 bases identical to TRBD2. V was pared by 5 bases and J by 0 bases, with 6 bases of the junction left unmatched. The CDR3 runs 16 residues. Germline lookup yields CDR1 SEHNR and CDR2 FQNEAQ (reference sequence).

The CDR3: CASPGERGDYGYTF. The DNA of the CDR3 is TGCGCCAGCCCGGGGGAGAGAGGGGACTATGGCTACACCTTC. The rearrangement uses TRBV10-1 and TRBJ1-2, with TRBD1 as a possible D gene (5 bases). Between the trimmed V and J ends, which lost 8 bases and 3 bases, there was a span of 16 bases. Germline lookup yields CDR1 WNHNN and CDR2 SYGVQD (reference sequence). The CDR3 length is 14 residues.

The chain employs TRBV14 and TRBJ2-7; TRBD2 aligns across 7 bases. Germline CDR1 is SGHDN and CDR2 is FVKESK. CDR3 length equals 15 residues. Trimming took 4 bases from V and 2 from J; bases not matched to a gene: 8. CDR3 DNA: TGTGCCAGCAGCCTTAACGGGGGGTTTCCCTACGAGCAGTACTTC. Protein product: CASSLNGGFPYEQYF.

This chain connects TRBV5-1 to TRBJ2-3; possible D gene TRBD1, 6 bases. V was trimmed by 4 bases and J by 4 bases, leaving 19 bases between them. This CDR3 spans 16 amino acids. The V gene's germline CDR1 is SGHRS and CDR2 YFSETQ. This CDR3 reads CASSLPGHSSADTQYF. The CDR3 coding sequence is TGCGCCAGCAGCCTACCGGGACATTCATCTGCAGATACGCAGTATTTT. Based on the CDR3 plus reference TRBV5-1 and TRBJ2-3, the full variable domain is KAGVTQTPRYLIKTRGQQVTLSCSPISGHRSVSWYQQTPGQGLQFLFEYFSETQRNKGNFPGRFSGRQFSNSRSEMNVSTLELGDSALYLCASSLPGHSSADTQYFGPGTRLTVL.

V is TRBV6-5 and J is TRBJ1-2; TRBD1 agrees at 8 bases. The CDR3 contains 15 residues. Germline V lookup: CDR1 MNHEY, CDR2 SVGAGI. J lost 2 bases, V lost 0 bases, and 2 bases had no gene match. CDR3 in amino acids: CASSYSGQENYGYTF. The CDR3 DNA reads TGTGCCAGCAGTTACTCGGGACAGGAGAACTATGGCTACACCTTC.